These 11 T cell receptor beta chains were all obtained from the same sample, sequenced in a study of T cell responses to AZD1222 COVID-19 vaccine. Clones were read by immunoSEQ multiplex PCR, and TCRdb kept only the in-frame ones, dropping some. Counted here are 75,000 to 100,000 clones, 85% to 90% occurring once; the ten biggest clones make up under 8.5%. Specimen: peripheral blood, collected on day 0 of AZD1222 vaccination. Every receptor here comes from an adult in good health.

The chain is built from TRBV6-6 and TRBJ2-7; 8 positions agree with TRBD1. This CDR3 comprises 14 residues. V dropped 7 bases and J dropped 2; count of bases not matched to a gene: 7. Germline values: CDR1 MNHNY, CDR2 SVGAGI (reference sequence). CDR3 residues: CASNLRQGTYEQYF. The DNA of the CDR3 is TGTGCCAGCAATCTACGACAGGGGACCTACGAGCAGTACTTC.

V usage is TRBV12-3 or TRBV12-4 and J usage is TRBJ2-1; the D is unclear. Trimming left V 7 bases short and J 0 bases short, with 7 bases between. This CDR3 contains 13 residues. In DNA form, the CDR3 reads TGTGCCAGCAACTTCGCCTCCTACAATGAGCAGTTCTTC. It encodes CASNFASYNEQFF.

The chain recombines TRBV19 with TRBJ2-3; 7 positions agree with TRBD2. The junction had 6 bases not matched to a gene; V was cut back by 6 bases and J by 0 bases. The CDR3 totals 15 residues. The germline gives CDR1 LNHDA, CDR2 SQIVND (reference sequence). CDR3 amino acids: CASRGGASSTDTQYF. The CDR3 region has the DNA TGTGCCAGTAGGGGAGGGGCTTCTAGCACAGATACGCAGTATTTT.

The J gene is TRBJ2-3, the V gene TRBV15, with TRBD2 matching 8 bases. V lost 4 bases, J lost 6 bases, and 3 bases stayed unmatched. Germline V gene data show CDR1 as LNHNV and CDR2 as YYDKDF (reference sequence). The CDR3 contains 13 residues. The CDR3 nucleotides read TGTGCCACCAGCACCGGGGGGGGTGATACGCAGTATTTT. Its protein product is CATSTGGGDTQYF.

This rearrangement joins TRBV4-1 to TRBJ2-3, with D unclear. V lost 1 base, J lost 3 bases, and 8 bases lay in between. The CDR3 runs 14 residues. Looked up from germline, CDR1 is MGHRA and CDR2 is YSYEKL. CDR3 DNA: TGCGCCAGCAGCCAAGCGGACCTTACAGATACGCAGTATTTT. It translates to CASSQADLTDTQYF.

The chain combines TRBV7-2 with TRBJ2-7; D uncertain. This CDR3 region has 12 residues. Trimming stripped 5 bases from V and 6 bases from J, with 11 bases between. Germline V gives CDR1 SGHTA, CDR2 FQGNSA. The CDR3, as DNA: TGTGCCAGCAGCCCCGGGCCCCTCGAGCAGTACTTC. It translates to CASSPGPLEQYF. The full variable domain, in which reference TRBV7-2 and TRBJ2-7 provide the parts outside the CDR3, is GAGVSQSPSNKVTEKGKDVELRCDPISGHTALYWYRQSLGQGLEFLIYFQGNSAPDKSGLPSDRFSAERTGGSVSTLTIQRTQQEDSAVYLCASSPGPLEQYFGPGTRLTVT.

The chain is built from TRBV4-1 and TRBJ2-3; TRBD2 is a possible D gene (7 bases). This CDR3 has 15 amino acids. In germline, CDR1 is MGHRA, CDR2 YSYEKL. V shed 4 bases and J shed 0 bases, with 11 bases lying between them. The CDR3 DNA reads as TGCGCCAGCAGCCTAAGCGGGACAAGCACAGATACGCAGTATTTT. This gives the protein CASSLSGTSTDTQYF.

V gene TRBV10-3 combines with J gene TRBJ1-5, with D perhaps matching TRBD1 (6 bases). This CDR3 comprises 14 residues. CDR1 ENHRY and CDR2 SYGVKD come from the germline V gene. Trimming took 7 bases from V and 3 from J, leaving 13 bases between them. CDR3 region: CAIKGGGDNQPQHF. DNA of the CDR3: TGTGCCATCAAGGGGGGCGGTGACAATCAGCCCCAGCATTTT.

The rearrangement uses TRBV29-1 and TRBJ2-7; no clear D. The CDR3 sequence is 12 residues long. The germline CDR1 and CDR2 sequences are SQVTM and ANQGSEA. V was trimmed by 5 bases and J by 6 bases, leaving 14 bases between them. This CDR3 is CSVRATSPEQYF. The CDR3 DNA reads TGCAGCGTTCGGGCCACATCTCCCGAGCAGTACTTC.

The CDR3 reads CASRRKTGIGNTIYF. In DNA form, the CDR3 reads TGTGCCAGTAGGAGGAAGACAGGGATTGGAAACACCATATATTTT. This chain uses TRBV19 with TRBJ1-3, with 7 bases identical to TRBD1. With 6 bases clipped from V and 3 bases from J, the junction kept 8 bases outside the gene matches. The germline V gene has CDR1 LNHDA and CDR2 SQIVND (reference sequence). The CDR3 consists of 15 residues.

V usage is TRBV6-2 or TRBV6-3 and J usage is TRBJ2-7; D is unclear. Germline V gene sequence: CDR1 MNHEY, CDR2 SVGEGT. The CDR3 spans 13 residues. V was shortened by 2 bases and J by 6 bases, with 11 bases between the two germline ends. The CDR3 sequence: CASSYPLSREQYF. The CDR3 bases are TGTGCCAGCAGTTACCCTCTCTCCCGCGAGCAGTACTTC.